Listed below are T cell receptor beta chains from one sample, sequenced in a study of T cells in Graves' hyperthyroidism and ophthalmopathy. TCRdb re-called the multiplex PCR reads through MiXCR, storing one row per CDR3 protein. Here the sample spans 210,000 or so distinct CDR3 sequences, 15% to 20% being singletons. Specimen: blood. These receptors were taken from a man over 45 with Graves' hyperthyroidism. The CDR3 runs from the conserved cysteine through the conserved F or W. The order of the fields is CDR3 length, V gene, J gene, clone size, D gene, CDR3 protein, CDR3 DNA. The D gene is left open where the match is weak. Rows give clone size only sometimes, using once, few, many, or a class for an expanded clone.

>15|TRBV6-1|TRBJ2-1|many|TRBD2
CASSIREGGYNEQFF
TGTGCCAGCAGCATCCGGGAGGGGGGGTACAATGAGCAGTTCTTC
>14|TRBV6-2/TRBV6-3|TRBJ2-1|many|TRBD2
CASRGLAGGNEQFF
TGTGCCAGCAGGGGACTAGCGGGAGGTAATGAGCAGTTCTTC
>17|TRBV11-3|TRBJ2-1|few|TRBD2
CASSPYPTGGSYNEQFF
TGTGCCAGCAGCCCCTACCCAACGGGAGGTTCCTACAATGAGCAGTTCTTC
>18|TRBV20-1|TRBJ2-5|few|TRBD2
CSARPKPGLAGLKETQYF
TGCAGTGCTAGACCTAAACCAGGACTAGCGGGCCTTAAAGAGACCCAGTACTTC
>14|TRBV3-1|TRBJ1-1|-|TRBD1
CASSSGDRDTEAFF
TGTGCCAGCAGCTCAGGGGACAGGGACACTGAAGCTTTCTTT
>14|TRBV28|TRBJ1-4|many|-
CASSLGRAVEKLFF
TGTGCCAGCAGTTTAGGCAGGGCGGTCGAAAAACTGTTTTTT
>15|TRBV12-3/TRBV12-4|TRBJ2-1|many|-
CASSLAPGESNEQFF
TGTGCCAGCAGTTTAGCGCCGGGAGAAAGCAATGAGCAGTTCTTC
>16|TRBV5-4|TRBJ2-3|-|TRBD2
CASSLETSSLPDTQYF
TGTGCCAGCAGCTTGGAGACTAGCTCCCTCCCAGATACGCAGTATTTT
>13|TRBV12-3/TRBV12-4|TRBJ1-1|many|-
CASSQLQNTEAFF
TGTGCCAGCAGTCAGCTTCAGAACACTGAAGCTTTCTTT
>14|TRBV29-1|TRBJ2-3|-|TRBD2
CSFRTSGGTDTQYF
TGCAGCTTTCGGACTAGCGGGGGCACAGATACGCAGTATTTT
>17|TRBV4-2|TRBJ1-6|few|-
CASSQTPHRSQGSPLHF
TGTGCCAGCAGCCAGACCCCCCACAGGAGCCAAGGTTCACCCCTCCACTTT
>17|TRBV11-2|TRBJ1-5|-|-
CASSLGVVGGGNQPQHF
TGTGCCAGCAGCTTAGGTGTTGTAGGGGGAGGAAATCAGCCCCAGCATTTT
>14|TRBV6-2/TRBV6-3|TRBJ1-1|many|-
CASSYGTQNTEAFF
TGTGCCAGCAGTTACGGGACACAAAACACTGAAGCTTTCTTT
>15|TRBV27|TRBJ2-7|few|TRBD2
CASSYTGGDTYEQYF
TGTGCCAGCAGCTACACGGGGGGGGACACCTACGAGCAGTACTTC
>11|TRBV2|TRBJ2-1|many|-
CASGYLAEQFF
TGTGCCAGCGGTTACCTAGCGGAGCAGTTCTTC
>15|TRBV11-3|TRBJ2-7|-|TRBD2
CASSHGLAGTYEQYF
TGTGCCAGCAGCCACGGACTAGCGGGAACCTACGAGCAGTACTTC
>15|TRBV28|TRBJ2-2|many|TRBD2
CASSLLLAYTGELFF
TGTGCCAGCAGTTTATTACTAGCGTACACCGGGGAGCTGTTTTTT
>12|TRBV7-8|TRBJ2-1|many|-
CASSFRPNEQFF
TGTGCCAGCAGCTTTCGACCCAATGAGCAGTTCTTC
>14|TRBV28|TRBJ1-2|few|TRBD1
CASSFRGRNRGYTF
TGTGCCAGCAGTTTCAGGGGGCGGAATCGGGGCTACACCTTC
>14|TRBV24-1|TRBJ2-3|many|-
CATSEATSTDTQYF
TGTGCCACCAGTGAGGCGACAAGCACAGATACGCAGTATTTT
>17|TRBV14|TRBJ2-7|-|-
CASSQGILRGGSYEQYF
TGTGCCAGCAGCCAAGGGATATTACGGGGCGGCTCCTACGAGCAGTACTTC
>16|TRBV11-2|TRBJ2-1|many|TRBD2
CASSPPLAGPYNEQFF
TGTGCCAGCAGCCCCCCACTAGCGGGACCCTACAATGAGCAGTTCTTC
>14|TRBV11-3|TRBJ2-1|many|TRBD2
CASSFTSGYNEQFF
TGTGCCAGCAGCTTCACTAGCGGATACAATGAGCAGTTCTTC
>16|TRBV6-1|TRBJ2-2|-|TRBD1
CASSRQGPSNTGELFF
TGTGCCAGCAGCAGACAGGGACCATCGAACACCGGGGAGCTGTTTTTT
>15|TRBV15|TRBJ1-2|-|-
CATSRDLVGSSGYTF
TGTGCCACCAGCAGAGATCTGGTCGGATCTTCTGGCTACACCTTC
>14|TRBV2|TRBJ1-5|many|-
CASGGLISGQPQHF
TGTGCCAGCGGCGGACTCATTTCGGGCCAGCCCCAGCATTTT
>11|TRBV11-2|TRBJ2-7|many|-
CASSLIHEQYF
TGTGCCAGCAGCTTAATACACGAGCAGTACTTC
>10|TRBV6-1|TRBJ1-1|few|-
CASENTEAFF
TGTGCCAGTGAGAACACTGAAGCTTTCTTT
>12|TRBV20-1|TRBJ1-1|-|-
CSAEDNDTEAFF
TGCAGTGCTGAGGACAACGACACTGAAGCTTTCTTT
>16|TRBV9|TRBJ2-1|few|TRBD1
CASSPYDRGLYNEQFF
TGTGCCAGCAGCCCCTACGATAGGGGGCTCTACAATGAGCAGTTCTTC
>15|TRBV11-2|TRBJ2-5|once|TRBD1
CASRPSTGGPETQYF
TGTGCCAGCAGACCTTCGACAGGGGGCCCAGAGACCCAGTACTTC
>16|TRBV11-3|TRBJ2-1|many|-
CASSSPLRISYNEQFF
TGTGCCAGCAGCTCCCCTTTGAGGATCTCCTACAATGAGCAGTTCTTC
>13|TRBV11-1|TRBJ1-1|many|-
CASRLGTISEAFF
TGTGCCAGCAGACTAGGTACTATCTCTGAAGCTTTCTTT
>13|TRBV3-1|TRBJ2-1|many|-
CASSARVYNEQFF
TGTGCCAGCAGCGCCCGGGTTTACAATGAGCAGTTCTTC
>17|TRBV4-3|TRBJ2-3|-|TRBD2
CASSQGSASGSADTQYF
TGCGCCAGCAGCCAAGGCTCGGCTAGCGGGAGCGCAGATACGCAGTATTTT
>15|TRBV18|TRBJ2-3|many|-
CASSPVGQSTDTQYF
TGTGCCAGCTCACCAGTCGGACAGTCCACAGATACGCAGTATTTT
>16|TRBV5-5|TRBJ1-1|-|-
CASSPGGGAWNTEAFF
TGTGCCAGCAGCCCGGGAGGGGGGGCTTGGAACACTGAAGCTTTCTTT
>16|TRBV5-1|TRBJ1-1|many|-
CASSLVGQGMNTEAFF
TGCGCCAGCAGCTTGGTTGGGCAGGGGATGAACACTGAAGCTTTCTTT
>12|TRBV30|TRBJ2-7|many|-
CAWSTISYEQYF
TGTGCCTGGAGTACAATATCCTACGAGCAGTACTTC
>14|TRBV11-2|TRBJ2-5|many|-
CASSLVAGGETQYF
TGTGCCAGCAGCTTAGTTGCAGGTGGGGAGACCCAGTACTTC
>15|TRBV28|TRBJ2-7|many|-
CASTRSRDLTYEQYF
TGTGCCAGCACCCGAAGCCGGGATTTGACCTACGAGCAGTACTTC
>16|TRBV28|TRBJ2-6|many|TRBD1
CASSSNRGIGANVLTF
TGTGCCAGCAGTTCCAACAGGGGGATTGGGGCCAACGTCCTGACTTTC
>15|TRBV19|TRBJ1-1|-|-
CASSLAHGLNTEAFF
TGTGCCAGTAGTCTCGCCCATGGTCTAAACACTGAAGCTTTCTTT
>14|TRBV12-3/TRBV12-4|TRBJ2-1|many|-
CASTHTSSYNEQFF
TGTGCCAGCACCCACACGAGCTCCTACAATGAGCAGTTCTTC
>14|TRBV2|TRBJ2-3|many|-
CASSELGGTDTQYF
TGTGCCAGCAGTGAACTTGGGGGAACAGATACGCAGTATTTT
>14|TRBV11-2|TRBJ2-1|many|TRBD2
CASSDGLAGVEQFF
TGTGCCAGCAGCGATGGACTAGCGGGAGTAGAGCAGTTCTTC
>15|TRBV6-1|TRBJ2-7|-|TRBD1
CASSEEDRGIYEQYF
TGTGCCAGCAGTGAAGAGGACAGGGGGATCTACGAGCAGTACTTC
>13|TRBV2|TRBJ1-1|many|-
CASSEAVAGTSFF
TGTGCCAGCAGTGAAGCTGTGGCAGGGACCTCTTTCTTT
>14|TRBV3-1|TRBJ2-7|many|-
CASSQGKEGVEQYF
TGTGCCAGCAGCCAAGGCAAGGAGGGTGTCGAGCAGTACTTC
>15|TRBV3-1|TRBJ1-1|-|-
CASSPFSQANTEAFF
TGTGCCAGCAGCCCCTTTTCACAGGCGAACACTGAAGCTTTCTTT
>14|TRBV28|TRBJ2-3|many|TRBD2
CASSLSGRGDTQYF
TGTGCCAGCAGTTTAAGCGGGAGAGGGGATACGCAGTATTTT
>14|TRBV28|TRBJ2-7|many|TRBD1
CASSFGGTAYEQYF
TGTGCCAGCAGCTTTGGTGGGACAGCCTACGAGCAGTACTTC
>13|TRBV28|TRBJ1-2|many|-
CASFGTDNYGYTF
TGTGCCAGCTTTGGGACGGACAATTATGGCTACACCTTC
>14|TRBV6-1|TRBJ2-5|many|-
CASASQQDFETQYF
TGTGCCAGCGCTTCCCAGCAAGACTTTGAGACCCAGTACTTC